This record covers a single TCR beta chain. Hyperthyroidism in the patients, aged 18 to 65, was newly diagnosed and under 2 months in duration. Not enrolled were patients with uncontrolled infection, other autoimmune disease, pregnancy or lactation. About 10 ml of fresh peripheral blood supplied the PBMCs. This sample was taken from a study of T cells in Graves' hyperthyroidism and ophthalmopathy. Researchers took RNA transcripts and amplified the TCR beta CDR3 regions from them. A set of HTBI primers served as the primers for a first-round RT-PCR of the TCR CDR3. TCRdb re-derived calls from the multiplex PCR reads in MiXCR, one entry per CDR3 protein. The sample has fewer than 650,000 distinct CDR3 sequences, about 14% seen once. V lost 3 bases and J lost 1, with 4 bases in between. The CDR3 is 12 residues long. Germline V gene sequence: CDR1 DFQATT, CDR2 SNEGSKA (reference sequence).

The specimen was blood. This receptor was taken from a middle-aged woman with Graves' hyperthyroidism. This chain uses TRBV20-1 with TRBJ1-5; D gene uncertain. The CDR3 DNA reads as TGCAGTGCTAGCAAGAGCAATCAGCCCCAGCATTTT. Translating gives CSASKSNQPQHF.